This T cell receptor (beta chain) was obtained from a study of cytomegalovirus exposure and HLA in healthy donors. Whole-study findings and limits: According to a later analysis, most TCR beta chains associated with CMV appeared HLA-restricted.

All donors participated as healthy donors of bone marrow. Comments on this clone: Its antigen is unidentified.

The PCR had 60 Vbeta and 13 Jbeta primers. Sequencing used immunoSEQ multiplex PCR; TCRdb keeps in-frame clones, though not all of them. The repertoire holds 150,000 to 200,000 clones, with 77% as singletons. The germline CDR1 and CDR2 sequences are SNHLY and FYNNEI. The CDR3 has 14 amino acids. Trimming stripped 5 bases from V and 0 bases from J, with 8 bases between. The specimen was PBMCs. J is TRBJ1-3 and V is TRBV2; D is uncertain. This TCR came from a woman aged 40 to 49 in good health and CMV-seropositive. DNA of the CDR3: TGTGCCAGCAGTTCGGGGTTCTCTGGAAACACCATATATTTT. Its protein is CASSSGFSGNTIYF.